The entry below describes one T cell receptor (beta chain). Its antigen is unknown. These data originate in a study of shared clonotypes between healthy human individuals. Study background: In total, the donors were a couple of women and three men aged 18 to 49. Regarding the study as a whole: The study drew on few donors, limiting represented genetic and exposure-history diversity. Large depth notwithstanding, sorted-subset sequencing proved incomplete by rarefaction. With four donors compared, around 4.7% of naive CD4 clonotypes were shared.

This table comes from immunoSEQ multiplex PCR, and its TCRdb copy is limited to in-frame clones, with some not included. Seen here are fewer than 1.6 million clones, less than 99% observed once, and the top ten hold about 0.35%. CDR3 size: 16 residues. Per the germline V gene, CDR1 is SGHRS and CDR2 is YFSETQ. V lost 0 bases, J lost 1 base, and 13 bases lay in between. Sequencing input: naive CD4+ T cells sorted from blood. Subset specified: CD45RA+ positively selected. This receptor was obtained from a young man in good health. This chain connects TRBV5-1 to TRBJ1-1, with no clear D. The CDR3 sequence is CASSLASRRQNTEAFF. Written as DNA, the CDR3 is TGCGCCAGCAGCTTGGCTTCCCGGAGACAGAACACTGAAGCTTTCTTT.